The rows below give T cell receptor beta chains drawn from one sample of a study of blood T cell repertoires in COVID-19. The method was immunoSEQ multiplex PCR; TCRdb's version includes in-frame clones alone and lacks a portion of them. This sample has under 80,000 clones, with roughly 84% found just once. The sample comprised peripheral blood. The source is a man aged 80 or over with acute or convalescent COVID-19. Each CDR3 is given with its conserved first and last residue. The order of the fields is CDR3 DNA, CDR3 protein, clone size, J gene, V gene, D gene. D genes are given only for firm matches. Clone size is stated in some rows and not others, as once, few, many or a class when expanded.

TGTGCCTGGAGTGTACCGGAGGGGCCCCTCCACTTT,CAWSVPEGPLHF,NA,TRBJ1-6,TRBV30,NA
TGTGCCACCAGCCTGGGACAAGTGAACACTGAAGCTTTCTTT,CATSLGQVNTEAFF,NA,TRBJ1-1,TRBV15,NA
TGTGCCAGCAAAAAAGGGGTGGACACTGAAGCTTTCTTT,CASKKGVDTEAFF,NA,TRBJ1-1,TRBV12-3/TRBV12-4,NA
TGTGCCAGTAGGGGCCGCAGGACAACCAACACCGGGGAGCTGTTTTTT,CASRGRRTTNTGELFF,NA,TRBJ2-2,TRBV19,NA
TGTGCCAGTAGTACAGGGGACTATGGCTACACCTTC,CASSTGDYGYTF,NA,TRBJ1-2,TRBV19,NA
TGTGCCACCTCCGGGACTAGCGGTCTAAGGGTGGGGCAGTATTTT,CATSGTSGLRVGQYF,NA,TRBJ2-3,TRBV27,TRBD2
TGTGCCAGCAGCTTTGACAGGGGCACAGATACGCAGTATTTT,CASSFDRGTDTQYF,NA,TRBJ2-3,TRBV7-7,TRBD1
TGTGCCAGCTCACCGGGAGGCCTGGTGTTGCGTGAAAAACTGTTTTTT,CASSPGGLVLREKLFF,NA,TRBJ1-4,TRBV18,NA
TGTGCCAGCAGCTTAGTTGCTAGCGGGGCGGGCTACAATGAGCAGTTCTTC,CASSLVASGAGYNEQFF,NA,TRBJ2-1,TRBV7-9,TRBD2
TGTGCCAGCAGTTACTCGGGACGGACAGGGCCCTACGAGCAGTACTTC,CASSYSGRTGPYEQYF,NA,TRBJ2-7,TRBV6-5,TRBD1
TGTGCCAGCAGCTTAGCTCTAGCGGGGCGGGGTGAGCAGTTCTTC,CASSLALAGRGEQFF,NA,TRBJ2-1,TRBV7-2,TRBD2
TGTGCCTCTCCGAGACAGGGGCCCGGGGAGCTGTTTTTT,CASPRQGPGELFF,NA,TRBJ2-2,TRBV30,TRBD1
TGTGCCAGCAGCCCCTCCCCGGGAGGGGCCGGGGAGCTGTTTTTT,CASSPSPGGAGELFF,NA,TRBJ2-2,TRBV3-1/TRBV3-2,TRBD2
TGTGCCAGCTCACCACCGGAGGCAGGGGGCAGGTTTGGCTACACCTTC,CASSPPEAGGRFGYTF,NA,TRBJ1-2,TRBV18,TRBD1
TGTGCCAGCTCACCCGGGACAGGGAGGTATGGCTACACCTTC,CASSPGTGRYGYTF,NA,TRBJ1-2,TRBV18,TRBD1
TGTGCCAGCAGTTACGGCTCTAGCGGATACCAAGAGACCCAGTACTTC,CASSYGSSGYQETQYF,NA,TRBJ2-5,TRBV6-2/TRBV6-3,TRBD2
TGCGCCAGCAGCTTGGCTCCTACTAGCGGGAGGGCGACACCCCATACGCAGTATTTT,CASSLAPTSGRATPHTQYF,NA,TRBJ2-3,TRBV5-1,TRBD2
TGTGCCAGCAGCAAAATACCAGCGGGAGCGAACACCGGGGAGCTGTTTTTT,CASSKIPAGANTGELFF,once,TRBJ2-2,TRBV7-3,TRBD2
TGTGCCAGCAGCTTGGGGGGAGACAGGGGCACAGATACGCAGTATTTT,CASSLGGDRGTDTQYF,NA,TRBJ2-3,TRBV5-4,TRBD1
TGTGCCAGCAGTATTTCAGTGTTGGTGAGGGGCTACACCTTC,CASSISVLVRGYTF,few,TRBJ1-2,TRBV28,NA
TGTGCCAGCAGCGTAGATCCAGGGGAAAAACTGTTTTTT,CASSVDPGEKLFF,NA,TRBJ1-4,TRBV11-2,NA
TGTGCCAGCAGCTCAACTAGGACTTATGCGAGCTCCTACGAGCAGTACTTC,CASSSTRTYASSYEQYF,NA,TRBJ2-7,TRBV7-9,NA
TGCGCCAGCAGCCACCCCGGACTTAACACCGGGGAGCTGTTTTTT,CASSHPGLNTGELFF,NA,TRBJ2-2,TRBV4-1,NA
TGTGCCAGTAGTACCACTAGGAGTTCACCCCTCCACTTT,CASSTTRSSPLHF,NA,TRBJ1-6,TRBV19,NA
TGTGCCAGCAGCTTAGGAGTATCCACAGATACGCAGTATTTT,CASSLGVSTDTQYF,NA,TRBJ2-3,TRBV7-3,NA
TGTGCCTGGAGTGATAATGGAAACACCATATATTTT,CAWSDNGNTIYF,once,TRBJ1-3,TRBV30,NA
TGTGCCAGCAGCCAAGATCATCACGGCTCTGGAAACACCATATATTTT,CASSQDHHGSGNTIYF,NA,TRBJ1-3,TRBV3-1/TRBV3-2,NA
TGTGCCATCAGTGATTTCTTGAACACTGAAGCTTTCTTT,CAISDFLNTEAFF,once,TRBJ1-1,TRBV10-3,NA
TGTGCCAGTAGTATACCGGGGCAGCCCCAGCATTTT,CASSIPGQPQHF,NA,TRBJ1-5,TRBV19,NA
TGTGCCAGCAGCTTCCTTCAGGGGGCGCAGCCCACAGATACGCAGTATTTT,CASSFLQGAQPTDTQYF,NA,TRBJ2-3,TRBV5-4,TRBD1
TGTGCCAGCAGTTTCCTCCGAACAGGGGGGAATTCACCCCTCCACTTT,CASSFLRTGGNSPLHF,NA,TRBJ1-6,TRBV28,TRBD1
TGTGCCAGCAGACCTGAGGACCCGGGACATTCCCCTCGTGAGCAGTACTTC,CASRPEDPGHSPREQYF,NA,TRBJ2-7,TRBV7-9,NA
TGTGCCAGCAGCTTTGCGGCAGGGGGCCCTGTCGGCATCTACGAGCAGTACTTC,CASSFAAGGPVGIYEQYF,NA,TRBJ2-7,TRBV12-1,NA
TGTGCCAGCAGCTTAGGGTCAGGGGATGGCAATCAGCCCCAGCATTTT,CASSLGSGDGNQPQHF,NA,TRBJ1-5,TRBV13,NA
TGTGCCAGCACCGAAGGACAGGGGGGAACCTACGAGCAGTACTTC,CASTEGQGGTYEQYF,NA,TRBJ2-7,TRBV28,TRBD1
TGTGCCAGCAGTCGGACAGGGCGGGCTCAGCCCCAGCATTTT,CASSRTGRAQPQHF,NA,TRBJ1-5,TRBV6-2/TRBV6-3,TRBD1
TGCGCCAGCAGTGGACAGATCAATTCACCCCTCCACTTT,CASSGQINSPLHF,NA,TRBJ1-6,TRBV10-1,NA